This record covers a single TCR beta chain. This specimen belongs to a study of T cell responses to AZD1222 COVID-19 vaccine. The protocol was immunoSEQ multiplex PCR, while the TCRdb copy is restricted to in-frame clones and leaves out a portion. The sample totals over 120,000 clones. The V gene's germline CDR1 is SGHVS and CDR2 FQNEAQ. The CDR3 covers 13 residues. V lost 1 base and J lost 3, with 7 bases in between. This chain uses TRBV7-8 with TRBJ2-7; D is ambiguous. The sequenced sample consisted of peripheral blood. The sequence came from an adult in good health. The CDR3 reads CASSLGPGYEQYF. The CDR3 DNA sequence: TGTGCCAGCAGCTTAGGTCCGGGCTACGAGCAGTACTTC.